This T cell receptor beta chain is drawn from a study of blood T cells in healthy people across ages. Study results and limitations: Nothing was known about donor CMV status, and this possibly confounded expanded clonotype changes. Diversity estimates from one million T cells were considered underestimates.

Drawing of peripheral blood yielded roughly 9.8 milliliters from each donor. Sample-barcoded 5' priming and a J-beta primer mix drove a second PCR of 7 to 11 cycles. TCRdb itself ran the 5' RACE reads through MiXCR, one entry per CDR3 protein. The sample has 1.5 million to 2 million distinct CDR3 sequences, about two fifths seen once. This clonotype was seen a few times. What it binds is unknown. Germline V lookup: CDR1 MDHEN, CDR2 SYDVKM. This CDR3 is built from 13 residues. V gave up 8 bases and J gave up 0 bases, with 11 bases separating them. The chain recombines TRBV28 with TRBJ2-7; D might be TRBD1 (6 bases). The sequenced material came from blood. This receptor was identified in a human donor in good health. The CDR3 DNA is TGTGCCAGCTTTAACAGGGACTCCTACGAGCAGTACTTC. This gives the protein CASFNRDSYEQYF.